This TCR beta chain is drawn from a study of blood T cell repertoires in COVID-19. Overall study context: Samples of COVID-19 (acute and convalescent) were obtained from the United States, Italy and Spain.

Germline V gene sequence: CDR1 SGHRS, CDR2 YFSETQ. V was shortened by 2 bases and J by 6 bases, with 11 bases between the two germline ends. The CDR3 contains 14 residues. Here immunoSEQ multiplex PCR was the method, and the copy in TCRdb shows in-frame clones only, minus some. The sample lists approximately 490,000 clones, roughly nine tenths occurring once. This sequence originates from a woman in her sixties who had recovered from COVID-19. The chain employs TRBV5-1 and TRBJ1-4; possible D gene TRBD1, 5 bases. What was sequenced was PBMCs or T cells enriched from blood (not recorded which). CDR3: CASSFQGGDEKLFF. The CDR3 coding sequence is TGCGCCAGCAGCTTCCAGGGAGGGGATGAAAAACTGTTTTTT.